What follows is one TCR beta chain and its context. Other DNA variants within this sample encode the same CDR3. These data originate in a study of control samples from healthy donors and cancer patients. TCRdb keeps only in-frame clones here, not all; method: immunoSEQ multiplex PCR. The sample carries some 90,000 clones, around 87% recorded once. CDR1 SEHNR and CDR2 FQNEAQ come from the germline V gene (reference sequence). V lost 4 bases to trimming and J lost 0 bases, with 10 bases between them. The CDR3 covers 15 residues. The J gene is TRBJ2-1, the V gene TRBV7-9; D is unresolved. The sequenced sample consisted of blood. This TCR derives from a woman aged 50 to 65 in good health. CDR3 coding DNA: TGTGCCAGCAGCTCTTTGATGAGCTCCTACAATGAGCAGTTCTTC. Its protein product is CASSSLMSSYNEQFF. Looking up the rest from reference TRBV7-9 and TRBJ2-1 gives the full variable domain: DTGVSQNPRHKITKRGQNVTFRCDPISEHNRLYWYRQTLGQGPEFLTYFQNEAQLEKSRLLSDRFSAERPKGSFSTLEIQRTEQGDSAMYLCASSSLMSSYNEQFFGPGTRLTVL.